Detailed here is one T cell receptor (beta chain). The sample is drawn from a study of long-term antiretroviral therapy in people with HIV. V gave up 2 bases and J gave up 4 bases; unmatched junction bases: 5. Germline values: CDR1 SGHRS, CDR2 YFSETQ. CDR3 size: 14 residues. The libraries were made with immunoSEQ v3.0 at survey level. Using immunoSEQ multiplex PCR, the repertoire was profiled, and TCRdb retains in-frame clones only, with some absent. The table includes over 35,000 clones, 80% detected once. The chain links TRBV5-1 to TRBJ2-7, with TRBD2 matching 8 bases. The input for sequencing was unsorted PBMCs, taken 1.5 years after starting antiretroviral therapy. This TCR derives from a man between 18 and 35 years old with HIV. CDR3 sequence (DNA): TGCGCCAGCAGCTTCTCGGCGGGAGGTTACGAGCAGTACTTC. It encodes CASSFSAGGYEQYF.